The T cell receptor (beta chain) under discussion was sequenced for a study of blood T cell repertoires in COVID-19. Study information: In each case, the material was cDNA or gDNA derived from T cells, B-cell-depleted T cells, or PBMCs.

Profiling relied on immunoSEQ multiplex PCR, and the TCRdb table lists in-frame clones only, not all of them. The sample contains just under 350,000 clones, under 95% of which appear only once. With V trimmed by 8 bases and J by 1 base, 0 bases remained unmatched. This CDR3 has 12 residues. CDR1 is MGHDK and CDR2 is SYGVNS in the germline V gene. The chain joins TRBV25-1 to TRBJ1-1; 8 nucleotides match TRBD1. The TCR originated in a young woman who had recovered from COVID-19. Source material: peripheral blood. The CDR3 bases are TGTGCCAGCGGACAGGGGAACACTGAAGCTTTCTTT. This translates into CASGQGNTEAFF. The full variable domain, rest sourced from reference TRBV25-1 and TRBJ1-1, is EADIYQTPRYLVIGTGKKITLECSQTMGHDKMYWYQQDPGMELHLIHYSYGVNSTEKGDLSSESTVSRIRTEHFPLTLESARPSHTSQYLCASGQGNTEAFFGQGTRLTVV.